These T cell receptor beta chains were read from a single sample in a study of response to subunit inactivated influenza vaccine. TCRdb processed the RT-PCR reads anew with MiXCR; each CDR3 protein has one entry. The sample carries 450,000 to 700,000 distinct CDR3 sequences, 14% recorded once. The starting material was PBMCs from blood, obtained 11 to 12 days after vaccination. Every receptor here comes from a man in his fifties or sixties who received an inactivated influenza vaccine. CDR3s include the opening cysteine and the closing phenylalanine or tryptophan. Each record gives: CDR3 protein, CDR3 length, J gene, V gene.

CDR3aa: CASSVGWASYNEQFF
len: 15
j_gene: TRBJ2-1
v_gene: TRBV9

CDR3aa: CASSLMSGTGGTDTQYF
len: 17
j_gene: TRBJ2-3
v_gene: TRBV5-1

CDR3aa: CASSHPRTSGGKETQYF
len: 17
j_gene: TRBJ2-5
v_gene: TRBV4-2

CDR3aa: CASSLSGTGANVLTF
len: 15
j_gene: TRBJ2-6
v_gene: TRBV28

CDR3aa: CASSTQRDSYNEQFF
len: 15
j_gene: TRBJ2-1
v_gene: TRBV18

CDR3aa: CASSSGPLETQYF
len: 13
j_gene: TRBJ2-5
v_gene: TRBV5-1

CDR3aa: CASSPSRVSVFF
len: 12
j_gene: TRBJ2-1
v_gene: TRBV7-2

CDR3aa: CASSLLTGANVLTF
len: 14
j_gene: TRBJ2-6
v_gene: TRBV4-3

CDR3aa: CASSYSPLSGVYNEQFF
len: 17
j_gene: TRBJ2-1
v_gene: TRBV6-5

CDR3aa: CASSLDRGEQYF
len: 12
j_gene: TRBJ2-7
v_gene: TRBV28

CDR3aa: CASSFRTGMNTEAFF
len: 15
j_gene: TRBJ1-1
v_gene: TRBV5-1

CDR3aa: CSVGGKGTNEQFF
len: 13
j_gene: TRBJ2-1
v_gene: TRBV29-1

CDR3aa: CSARAPEGGSGSPLHF
len: 16
j_gene: TRBJ1-6
v_gene: TRBV20-1

CDR3aa: CASSQGGGETEAFF
len: 14
j_gene: TRBJ1-1
v_gene: TRBV9

CDR3aa: CASSFATGSQAFF
len: 13
j_gene: TRBJ1-1
v_gene: TRBV12-3/TRBV12-4

CDR3aa: CASSWDWQETQYF
len: 13
j_gene: TRBJ2-5
v_gene: TRBV12-3/TRBV12-4

CDR3aa: CASSLSRRAPGYTF
len: 14
j_gene: TRBJ1-2
v_gene: TRBV27

CDR3aa: CASSHGYAGEQFF
len: 13
j_gene: TRBJ2-1
v_gene: TRBV14

CDR3aa: CASSLARGTGTDTQYF
len: 16
j_gene: TRBJ2-3
v_gene: TRBV28

CDR3aa: CASSGDRAYQETQYF
len: 15
j_gene: TRBJ2-5
v_gene: TRBV2

CDR3aa: CASSPPGDLTGELFF
len: 15
j_gene: TRBJ2-2
v_gene: TRBV25-1

CDR3aa: CASSPEGLAPHNEQFF
len: 16
j_gene: TRBJ2-1
v_gene: TRBV4-1

CDR3aa: CASRPTGLSYEQYF
len: 14
j_gene: TRBJ2-7
v_gene: TRBV12-3/TRBV12-4

CDR3aa: CASSLARDTYEQYF
len: 14
j_gene: TRBJ2-7
v_gene: TRBV28

CDR3aa: CASSLPGGRADEQYF
len: 15
j_gene: TRBJ2-7
v_gene: TRBV5-6

CDR3aa: CASSLWRTGELFF
len: 13
j_gene: TRBJ2-2
v_gene: TRBV12-3/TRBV12-4

CDR3aa: CASSLSYGSSTDTQYF
len: 16
j_gene: TRBJ2-3
v_gene: TRBV5-1

CDR3aa: CASSLRPSTDTQYF
len: 14
j_gene: TRBJ2-3
v_gene: TRBV7-2

CDR3aa: CASSRDRKETQYF
len: 13
j_gene: TRBJ2-5
v_gene: TRBV7-2

CDR3aa: CASSQQPGPPYEQYF
len: 15
j_gene: TRBJ2-7
v_gene: TRBV5-5

CDR3aa: CASSFSGFAEAFF
len: 13
j_gene: TRBJ1-1
v_gene: TRBV7-3

CDR3aa: CASSPRRGGANVLTF
len: 15
j_gene: TRBJ2-6
v_gene: TRBV12-3/TRBV12-4

CDR3aa: CASSDRHSNIQYF
len: 13
j_gene: TRBJ2-4
v_gene: TRBV2

CDR3aa: CASSTSLNSYEQYF
len: 14
j_gene: TRBJ2-7
v_gene: TRBV7-9

CDR3aa: CASSSSGTATSTDTQYF
len: 17
j_gene: TRBJ2-3
v_gene: TRBV5-1

CDR3aa: CASSLTSGSNEQYF
len: 14
j_gene: TRBJ2-7
v_gene: TRBV5-1

CDR3aa: CAWRGPGHPAGYTF
len: 14
j_gene: TRBJ1-2
v_gene: TRBV30

CDR3aa: CASRFSDRGVLGTGELFF
len: 18
j_gene: TRBJ2-2
v_gene: TRBV27

CDR3aa: CASSLDLSETQYF
len: 13
j_gene: TRBJ2-5
v_gene: TRBV5-1

CDR3aa: CSVEDRGGIRYEQYF
len: 15
j_gene: TRBJ2-7
v_gene: TRBV29-1

CDR3aa: CASSSGLAGKATQYF
len: 15
j_gene: TRBJ2-3
v_gene: TRBV18

CDR3aa: CASSLEPRDRANEQFF
len: 16
j_gene: TRBJ2-1
v_gene: TRBV5-1

CDR3aa: CASSFRDRGDNSPLHF
len: 16
j_gene: TRBJ1-6
v_gene: TRBV28

CDR3aa: CASSLLRGTDTQYF
len: 14
j_gene: TRBJ2-3
v_gene: TRBV5-6

CDR3aa: CASSAPAPNTGELFF
len: 15
j_gene: TRBJ2-2
v_gene: TRBV6-2/TRBV6-3

CDR3aa: CASSRDINEQFF
len: 12
j_gene: TRBJ2-1
v_gene: TRBV7-2

CDR3aa: CASRGLAGGIDTQYF
len: 15
j_gene: TRBJ2-3
v_gene: TRBV12-3/TRBV12-4

CDR3aa: CASSLGRDETQYF
len: 13
j_gene: TRBJ2-5
v_gene: TRBV5-1

CDR3aa: CASSPGTDSLALIPCEQYF
len: 19
j_gene: TRBJ2-7
v_gene: TRBV5-6

CDR3aa: CASSQEVARTKNIQYF
len: 16
j_gene: TRBJ2-4
v_gene: TRBV14

CDR3aa: CASSLSGGYTGELFF
len: 15
j_gene: TRBJ2-2
v_gene: TRBV5-1

CDR3aa: CASSFTGTDGSYEQYF
len: 16
j_gene: TRBJ2-7
v_gene: TRBV7-3

CDR3aa: CASSLQASASGRNEQFF
len: 17
j_gene: TRBJ2-1
v_gene: TRBV7-2

CDR3aa: CASCTGTANTEAFF
len: 14
j_gene: TRBJ1-1
v_gene: TRBV4-2

CDR3aa: CASRTRAPDTQYF
len: 13
j_gene: TRBJ2-3
v_gene: TRBV18

CDR3aa: CASSLEPPTGGQGEQYF
len: 17
j_gene: TRBJ2-7
v_gene: TRBV7-6

CDR3aa: CASSPDRIHVSNTEAFF
len: 17
j_gene: TRBJ1-1
v_gene: TRBV18

CDR3aa: CASSLLEIRNNEQFF
len: 15
j_gene: TRBJ2-1
v_gene: TRBV4-2

CDR3aa: CASRSRRDSVSSGANVLTF
len: 19
j_gene: TRBJ2-6
v_gene: TRBV28